One T cell receptor (beta chain) is described in this entry. Antigen: not known. Assay: immunoSEQ multiplex PCR; the TCRdb copy retains only in-frame clones and omits some. The sample holds some 110,000 clones; around 84% are singletons and the top ten take approximately 15%. This specimen comes from a study of T cell responses to AZD1222 COVID-19 vaccine. Study-wide results and limits: Donors were largely white British and mainly female; clonal diversity was possibly underestimated. Every sample of the repertoires postdated the peak T cell response.

The sequence was collected from an adult who received the AZD1222 COVID-19 vaccine. Material: peripheral blood, obtained 28 days after the second AZD1222 dose.

CDR3 sequence reads: CASRRDSYYGYTF. CDR3 coding DNA: TGTGCCAGCAGACGAGACAGTTACTATGGCTACACCTTC. The chain recombines TRBV7-2 with TRBJ1-2, with D possibly TRBD1 on 5 matching bases. The CDR3 extends over 13 amino acids. V was shortened by 6 bases and J by 3 bases, with 11 bases between the two germline ends. Germline V gene sequence: CDR1 SGHTA, CDR2 FQGNSA.